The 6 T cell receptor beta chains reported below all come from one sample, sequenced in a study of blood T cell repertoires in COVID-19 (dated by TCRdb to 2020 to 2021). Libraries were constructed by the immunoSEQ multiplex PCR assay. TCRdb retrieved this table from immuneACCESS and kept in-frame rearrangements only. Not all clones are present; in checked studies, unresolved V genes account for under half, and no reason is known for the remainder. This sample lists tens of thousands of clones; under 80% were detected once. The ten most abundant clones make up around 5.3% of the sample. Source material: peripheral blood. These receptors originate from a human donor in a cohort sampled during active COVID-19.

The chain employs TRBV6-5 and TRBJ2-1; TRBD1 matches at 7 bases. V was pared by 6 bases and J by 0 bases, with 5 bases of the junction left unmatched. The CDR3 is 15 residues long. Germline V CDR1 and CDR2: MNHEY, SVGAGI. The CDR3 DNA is TGTGCCAGCAGCTCAGACAGGGTCTCCTACAATGAGCAGTTCTTC. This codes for CASSSDRVSYNEQFF.

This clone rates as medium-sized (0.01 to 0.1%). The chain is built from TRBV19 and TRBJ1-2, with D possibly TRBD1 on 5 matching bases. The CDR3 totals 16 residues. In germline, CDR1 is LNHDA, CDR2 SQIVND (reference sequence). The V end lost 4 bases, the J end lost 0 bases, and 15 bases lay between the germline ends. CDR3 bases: TGTGCCAGTAGTACCCTAAGAGACAGAACTAACTATGGCTACACCTTC. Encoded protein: CASSTLRDRTNYGYTF.

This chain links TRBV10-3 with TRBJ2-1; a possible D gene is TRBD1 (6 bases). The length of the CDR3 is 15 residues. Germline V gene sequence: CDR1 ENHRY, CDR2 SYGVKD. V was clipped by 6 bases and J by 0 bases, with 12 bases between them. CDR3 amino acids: CAIRAQGGSYNEQFF. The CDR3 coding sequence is TGTGCCATCAGGGCCCAAGGGGGCTCCTACAATGAGCAGTTCTTC.

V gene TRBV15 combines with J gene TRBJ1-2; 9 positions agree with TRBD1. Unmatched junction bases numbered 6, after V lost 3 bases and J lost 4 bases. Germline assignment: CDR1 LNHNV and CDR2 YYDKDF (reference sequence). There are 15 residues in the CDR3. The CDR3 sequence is CATSRGRDRAYGYTF. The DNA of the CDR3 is TGTGCCACCAGCAGGGGACGGGACAGGGCCTATGGCTACACCTTC. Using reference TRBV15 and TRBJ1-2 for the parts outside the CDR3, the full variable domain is DAMVIQNPRYQVTQFGKPVTLSCSQTLNHNVMYWYQQKSSQAPKLLFHYYDKDFNNEADTPDNFQSRRPNTSFCFLDIRSPGLGDTAMYLCATSRGRDRAYGYTFGSGTRLTVV.

The CDR3 region has the DNA TGTGCCAGCAGCCAAGTAGAGAGGGGACTGGACACTGAAGCTTTCTTT. Amino acids: CASSQVERGLDTEAFF. V is TRBV3-1 (or the pseudogene TRBV3-2) and J is TRBJ1-1; D possibly corresponds to TRBD1 (5 bases). The CDR3 is made up of 16 amino acids. Per germline, CDR1 LGHDT and CDR2 YNNKEL (reference sequence). V lost 1 base, J lost 3 bases, and 15 bases lay in between.

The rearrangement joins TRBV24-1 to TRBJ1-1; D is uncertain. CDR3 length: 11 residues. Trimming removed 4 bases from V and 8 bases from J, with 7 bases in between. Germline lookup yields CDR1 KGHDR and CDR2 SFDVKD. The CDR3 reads CATSDGIEAFF. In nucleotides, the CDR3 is TGTGCCACCAGTGACGGGATAGAAGCTTTCTTT.